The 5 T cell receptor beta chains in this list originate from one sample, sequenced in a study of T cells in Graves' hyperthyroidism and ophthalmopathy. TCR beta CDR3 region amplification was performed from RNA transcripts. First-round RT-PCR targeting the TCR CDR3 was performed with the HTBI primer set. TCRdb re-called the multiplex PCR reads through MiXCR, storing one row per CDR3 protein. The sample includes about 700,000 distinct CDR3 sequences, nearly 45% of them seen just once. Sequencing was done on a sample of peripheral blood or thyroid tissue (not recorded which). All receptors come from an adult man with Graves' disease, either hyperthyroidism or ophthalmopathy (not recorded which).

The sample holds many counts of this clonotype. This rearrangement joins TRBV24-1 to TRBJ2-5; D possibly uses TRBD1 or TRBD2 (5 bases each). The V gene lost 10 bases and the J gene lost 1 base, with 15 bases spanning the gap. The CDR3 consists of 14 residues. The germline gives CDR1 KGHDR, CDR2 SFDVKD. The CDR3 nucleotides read TGTGCCACAAGGGGACCGCCGCCCCAAGAGACCCAGTACTTC. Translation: CATRGPPPQETQYF.

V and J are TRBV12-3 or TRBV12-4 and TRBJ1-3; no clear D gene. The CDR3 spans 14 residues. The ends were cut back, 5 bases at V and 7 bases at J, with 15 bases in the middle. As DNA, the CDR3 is TGTGCCAGCAGTCCTTCAGGTACCCGGAACACCATATATTTT. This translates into CASSPSGTRNTIYF.

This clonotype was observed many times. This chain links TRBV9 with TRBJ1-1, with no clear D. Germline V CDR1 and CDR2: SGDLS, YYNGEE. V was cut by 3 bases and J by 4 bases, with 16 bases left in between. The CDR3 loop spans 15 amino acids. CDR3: CASSASPPTRTEAFF. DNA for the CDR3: TGTGCCAGCAGCGCCTCCCCACCCACCCGCACTGAAGCTTTCTTT.

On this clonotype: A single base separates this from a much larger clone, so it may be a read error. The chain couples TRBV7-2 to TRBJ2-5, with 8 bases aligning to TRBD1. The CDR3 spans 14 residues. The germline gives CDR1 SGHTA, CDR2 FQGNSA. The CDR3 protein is CASSPGQGSETRYF. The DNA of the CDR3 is TGTGCCAGCAGCCCAGGACAGGGTTCGGAGACCCGGTACTTC.

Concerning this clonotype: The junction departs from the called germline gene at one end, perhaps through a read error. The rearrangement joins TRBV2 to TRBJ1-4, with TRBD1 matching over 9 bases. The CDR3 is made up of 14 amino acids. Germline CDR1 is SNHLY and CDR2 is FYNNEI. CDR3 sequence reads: CASSPGQGNEKPFF. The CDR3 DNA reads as TGTGCCAGCAGTCCAGGACAGGGGAACGAAAAACCGTTTTTT.